The next 22 T cell receptor beta chains were all read from a single sample in a study of patients and donors after allogeneic stem cell transplantation. MiXCR was run by TCRdb on the RT-PCR reads, yielding one entry per CDR3 protein. Of about a million distinct CDR3 sequences detected, more than 15% appear once; the ten largest clones hold roughly 6%. The sequencing sample was made of blood, either unsorted or a sorted T cell fraction (not recorded which). These receptors were taken from a human donor who was either an allogeneic HSCT recipient or a stem cell or donor lymphocyte infusion donor (not recorded which). It is not recorded whose cells these are; they may come from a transplant donor.

This clonotype showed up just a few times. This chain links TRBV6-5 with TRBJ2-1; 12 positions match TRBD2. The CDR3 spans 16 residues. CDR1 and CDR2 from the germline V gene are MNHEY and SVGAGI. The V and J ends lost 4 bases and 5 bases, in that order; junction bases with no gene match: 6. The CDR3 reads CASSFTSGRRHNEQFF. In DNA form, the CDR3 reads TGTGCCAGCAGTTTCACTAGCGGGAGGAGACACAATGAGCAGTTCTTC.

The table lists this clonotype with a few counts. This chain links TRBV10-3 with TRBJ2-3, with D perhaps given as TRBD1 or TRBD2 (5 bases each). Deletions cut 11 bases from V and 3 bases from J, with 15 bases between. This CDR3 region has 13 residues. In germline, CDR1 is ENHRY, CDR2 SYGVKD. The CDR3 loop is CAASGKGTDTQYF. The CDR3 DNA reads as TGTGCCGCATCCGGGAAGGGGACAGATACGCAGTATTTT.

This clonotype came up a few times. The rearrangement uses TRBV6-2 or TRBV6-3 and TRBJ1-5; D is unresolved. CDR3 length equals 13 residues. Germline CDR1 is MNHEY and CDR2 is SVGEGT. V was cut by 7 bases and J by 7 bases, with 14 bases left in between. The CDR3 protein is CASTREMRQPQHF. Written as DNA, the CDR3 is TGTGCCAGCACCCGAGAGATGAGACAGCCCCAGCATTTT.

In this sample, this clonotype turned up a few times. The chain combines TRBV24-1 with TRBJ1-1, with TRBD1 matching 8 bases. Germline V gene lookup returns CDR1 KGHDR and CDR2 SFDVKD. The junction had 7 bases not matched to a gene; V was cut back by 8 bases and J by 9 bases. The CDR3 is 12 amino acids. The CDR3 spells CATTDPGGKAFF. For the CDR3, the DNA is TGTGCCACCACCGACCCAGGGGGCAAAGCTTTCTTT.

This clonotype was counted between two and nine times. The chain employs TRBV6-1 and TRBJ1-6; 9 bases are a match to TRBD1. CDR1 and CDR2 from the germline V gene are MNHNS and SASEGT. V dropped 6 bases and J dropped 10; count of bases not matched to a gene: 7. The CDR3 covers 14 residues. The CDR3 DNA reads as TGTGCCAGCAGGCGGGACAGGGAGAGATCACCCCTCCACTTT. Residues: CASRRDRERSPLHF.

This clonotype turned up a few times. The chain is built from TRBV6-5 and TRBJ2-2; 7 positions agree with TRBD2. V lost 4 bases, J lost 1 base, and 6 bases stayed unmatched. This CDR3 is 16 amino acids long. Per germline, CDR1 MNHEY and CDR2 SVGAGI. CDR3 loop: CASSFLSGLNTGELFF. The DNA of the CDR3 is TGTGCCAGCAGTTTCCTTAGCGGGTTGAACACCGGGGAGCTGTTTTTT.

The V and J genes are TRBV7-8 and TRBJ1-3; 8 nucleotides line up with TRBD1. The CDR3 runs to 16 residues. With 4 bases clipped from V and 0 bases from J, the junction kept 5 bases outside the gene matches. Germline V gene data show CDR1 as SGHVS and CDR2 as FQNEAQ. The CDR3 loop is CASSWDRFRSGNTIYF. The CDR3 bases are TGTGCCAGCAGCTGGGACAGGTTCCGCTCTGGAAACACCATATATTTT.

In this sample, this clonotype turned up a few times. The V call is TRBV20-1, the J call TRBJ1-1; D is unresolved. The germline gives CDR1 DFQATT, CDR2 SNEGSKA (reference sequence). The CDR3 sequence is 12 residues long. The ends were cut back, 6 bases at V and 4 bases at J, with 12 bases in the middle. The CDR3, as DNA: TGCAGTGCCCCACCAATCCGCACTGAAGCTTTCTTT. Translated: CSAPPIRTEAFF.

This clonotype has only a few counts. This chain joins TRBV25-1 and TRBJ1-1; perhaps TRBD1 as D (5 bases). The germline V and J ends were trimmed by 7 bases and 0 bases, with 15 bases remaining between them. Looked up from germline, CDR1 is MGHDK and CDR2 is SYGVNS. The length of the CDR3 is 15 residues. The DNA of the CDR3 is TGTGCCAGCACACCCCGGGACGGGATGAACACTGAAGCTTTCTTT. It yields the protein CASTPRDGMNTEAFF.

The V gene is TRBV9, the J gene TRBJ1-6; tentative D call: TRBD1 (5 bases). The CDR3 consists of 14 residues. V was cut by 0 bases and J by 7 bases, with 8 bases left in between. In germline, CDR1 is SGDLS, CDR2 YYNGEE. CDR3 bases: TGTGCCAGCAGCGTAGAGGGGCCGAATTCACCCCTCCACTTT. Its translation is CASSVEGPNSPLHF.

The V gene is TRBV12-3 or TRBV12-4, the J gene TRBJ1-1; TRBD1 matches 11 bases. V shed 6 bases and J 5 bases; nucleotides not matched to a gene: 11. The CDR3 extends over 16 amino acids. CDR3 region: CASSDGQGALRTEAFF. CDR3 coding DNA: TGTGCCAGCAGCGATGGACAGGGGGCGTTGAGGACTGAAGCTTTCTTT.

This clonotype was seen a handful of times. The gene calls are TRBV7-2 and TRBJ1-3; 8 bases fit TRBD1. The CDR3 covers 13 residues. Germline V gives CDR1 SGHTA, CDR2 FQGNSA. Trimming removed 8 bases from V and 0 bases from J; junction bases left unmatched: 0. The CDR3 region is CASGTGSGNTIYF. The CDR3 bases are TGTGCCAGCGGGACAGGCTCTGGAAACACCATATATTTT.

This clonotype was detected many times. This chain uses TRBV10-3 with TRBJ1-5; D uncertain. This CDR3 is built from 13 residues. Germline-derived CDR1 and CDR2 are ENHRY and SYGVKD. V dropped 3 bases and J dropped 5 bases, with 8 bases sitting between them. For the CDR3, the DNA is TGTGCCATCAGTGAAAGGGAGGATCAGCCCCAGCATTTT. Residues: CAISEREDQPQHF.

This clonotype has ten or more counts. This rearrangement joins TRBV20-1 to TRBJ2-1, with D unclear. V gave up 1 base and J gave up 0 bases, with 7 bases separating them. CDR3 length: 14 residues. Germline V gives CDR1 DFQATT, CDR2 SNEGSKA (reference sequence). CDR3 nucleotide sequence: TGCAGTGCTAGAGGAGCCGGCTCCTACAATGAGCAGTTCTTC. It specifies CSARGAGSYNEQFF.

V and J are TRBV12-3 or TRBV12-4 and TRBJ1-5; D is unresolved. The CDR3 contains 12 residues. Deletions cut 2 bases from V and 15 bases from J, with 14 bases between. The CDR3 loop reads CASSLKGLQWHF. In DNA, the CDR3 is TGTGCCAGCAGTTTAAAAGGACTGCAATGGCATTTT.

The table lists this clonotype with a count of one. The chain recombines TRBV27 with TRBJ1-1; 9 bases map to TRBD1. The V gene end was trimmed by 5 bases and the J gene end by 9 bases; junction bases not matched to a gene: 10. CDR3 length: 14 residues. CDR1 and CDR2 from the germline V gene are MNHEY and SMNVEV (reference sequence). CDR3 protein: CASSRWETGGKAFF. The DNA of the CDR3 is TGTGCCAGCAGTCGCTGGGAGACAGGGGGAAAAGCTTTCTTT.

The CDR3 spells CAISESLYREEADTQYF. CDR3 bases: TGTGCCATCAGTGAGTCCCTCTACAGGGAGGAGGCAGATACGCAGTATTTT. The chain links TRBV10-3 to TRBJ2-3, with D perhaps given as TRBD1 or TRBD2 (6 bases each). Trimming cost V 0 bases and J 4 bases, with 17 bases left between them. CDR3 length: 17 residues. CDR1 and CDR2 (germline): ENHRY, SYGVKD.

The rearrangement uses TRBV20-1 and TRBJ1-5; a weak D match, TRBD1 (5 bases). This CDR3 is 15 amino acids long. V was clipped by 6 bases and J by 6 bases, with 21 bases between them. Germline V CDR1 and CDR2: DFQATT, SNEGSKA (reference sequence). Here the CDR3 DNA reads TGCAGTGCCTCCCCTCTGAGCCAGGGAAGTCAGCCCCAGCATTTT. Protein product: CSASPLSQGSQPQHF.

This clonotype appeared a few times. The V gene is TRBV5-1, the J gene TRBJ2-3; D gene uncertain. This CDR3 is built from 14 residues. The germline V and J ends were trimmed by 2 bases and 0 bases, with 7 bases remaining between them. The germline CDR1 and CDR2 sequences are SGHRS and YFSETQ. CDR3 amino acids: CASSFRFSTDTQYF. CDR3 DNA: TGCGCCAGCAGCTTCAGGTTTAGCACAGATACGCAGTATTTT.

There are a few counts of this clonotype. This sequence joins TRBV12-3 or TRBV12-4 and TRBJ2-3, with D possibly TRBD2 on 7 matching bases. V was clipped by 1 base and J by 15 bases, with 17 bases between them. This CDR3 has 13 residues. The CDR3 DNA is TGTGCCAGCAGTTTAGGGGGGCCCGCGGGAGCCTATTTT. It translates to CASSLGGPAGAYF.

The rearrangement links TRBV20-1 to TRBJ1-1; D remains ambiguous. The CDR3 covers 12 residues. Germline V gene data show CDR1 as DFQATT and CDR2 as SNEGSKA (reference sequence). Trimming took 6 bases from V and 1 from J, leaving 9 bases between them. Written as DNA, the CDR3 is TGCAGTGCCCCGGGTCCGAACACTGAAGCTTTCTTT. This sequence encodes CSAPGPNTEAFF.

The chain uses TRBV25-1 and TRBJ2-2; TRBD1 matches 10 bases. Unmatched junction bases numbered 4, after V lost 6 bases and J lost 6 bases. CDR1 and CDR2 from the germline V gene are MGHDK and SYGVNS. CDR3 size: 14 residues. CDR3: CASRRTGGPGELFF. The CDR3, as DNA: TGTGCCAGCAGGCGGACAGGGGGGCCCGGGGAGCTGTTTTTT. Drawing the rest from reference TRBV25-1 and TRBJ2-2, the complete variable domain is EADIYQTPRYLVIGTGKKITLECSQTMGHDKMYWYQQDPGMELHLIHYSYGVNSTEKGDLSSESTVSRIRTEHFPLTLESARPSHTSQYLCASRRTGGPGELFFGEGSRLTVL.